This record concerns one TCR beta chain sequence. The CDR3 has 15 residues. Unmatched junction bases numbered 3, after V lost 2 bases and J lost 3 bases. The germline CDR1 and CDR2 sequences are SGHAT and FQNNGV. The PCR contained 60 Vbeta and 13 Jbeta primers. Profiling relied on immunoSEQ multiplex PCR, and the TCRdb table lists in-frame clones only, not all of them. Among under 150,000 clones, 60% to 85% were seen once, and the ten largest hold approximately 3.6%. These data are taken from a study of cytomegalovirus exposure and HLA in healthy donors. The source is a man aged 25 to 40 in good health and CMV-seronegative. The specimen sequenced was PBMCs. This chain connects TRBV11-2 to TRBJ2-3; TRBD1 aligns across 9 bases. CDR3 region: CASSLLQGATDTQYF. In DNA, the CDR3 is TGTGCCAGCAGCTTATTACAGGGGGCAACAGATACGCAGTATTTT. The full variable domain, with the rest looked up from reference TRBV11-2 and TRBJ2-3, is EAGVAQSPRYKIIEKRQSVAFWCNPISGHATLYWYQQILGQGPKLLIQFQNNGVVDDSQLPKDRFSAERLKGVDSTLKIQPAKLEDSAVYLCASSLLQGATDTQYFGPGTRLTVL.